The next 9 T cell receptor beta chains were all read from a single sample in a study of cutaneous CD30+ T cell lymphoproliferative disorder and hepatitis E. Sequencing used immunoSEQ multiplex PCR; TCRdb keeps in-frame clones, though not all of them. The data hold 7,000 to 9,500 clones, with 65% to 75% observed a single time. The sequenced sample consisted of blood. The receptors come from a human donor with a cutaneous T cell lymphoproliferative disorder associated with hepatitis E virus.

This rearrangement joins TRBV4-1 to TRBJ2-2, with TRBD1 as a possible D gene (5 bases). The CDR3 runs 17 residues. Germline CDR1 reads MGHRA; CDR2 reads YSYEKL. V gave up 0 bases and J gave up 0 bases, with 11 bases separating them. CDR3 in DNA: TGCGCCAGCAGCCAAGATTTCAGGACAACGAACACCGGGGAGCTGTTTTTT. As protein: CASSQDFRTTNTGELFF.

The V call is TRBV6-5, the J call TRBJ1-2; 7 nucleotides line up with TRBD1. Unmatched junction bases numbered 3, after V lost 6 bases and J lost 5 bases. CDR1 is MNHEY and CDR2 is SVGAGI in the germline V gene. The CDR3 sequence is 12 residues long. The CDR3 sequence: CASSGQVYGYTF. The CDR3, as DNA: TGTGCCAGCAGCGGACAGGTATATGGCTACACCTTC.

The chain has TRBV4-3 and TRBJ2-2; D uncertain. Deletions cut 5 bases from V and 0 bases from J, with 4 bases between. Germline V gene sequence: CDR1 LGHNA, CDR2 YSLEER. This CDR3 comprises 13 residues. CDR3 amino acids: CASSDSNTGELFF. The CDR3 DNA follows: TGCGCCAGCAGCGATTCGAACACCGGGGAGCTGTTTTTT.

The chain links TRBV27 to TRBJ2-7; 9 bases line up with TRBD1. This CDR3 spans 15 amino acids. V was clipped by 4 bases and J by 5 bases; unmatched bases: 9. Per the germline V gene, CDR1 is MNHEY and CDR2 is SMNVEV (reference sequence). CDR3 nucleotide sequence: TGTGCCAGCAGTTCGAAACCGGGACAGGGCAACGAGCAGTACTTC. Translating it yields CASSSKPGQGNEQYF.

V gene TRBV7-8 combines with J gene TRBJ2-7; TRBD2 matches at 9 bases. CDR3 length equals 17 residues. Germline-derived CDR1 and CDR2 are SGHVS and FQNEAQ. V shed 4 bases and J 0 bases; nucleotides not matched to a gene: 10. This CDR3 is CASSSRRLAVPSYEQYF. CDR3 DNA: TGTGCCAGCAGCTCCCGGCGACTAGCGGTACCCTCCTACGAGCAGTACTTC.

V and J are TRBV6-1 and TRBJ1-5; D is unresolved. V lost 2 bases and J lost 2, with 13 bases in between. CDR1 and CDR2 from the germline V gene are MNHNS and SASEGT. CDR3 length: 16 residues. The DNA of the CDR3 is TGTGCCAGCAGTGAATATGGAGGGCCCGGCAATCAGCCCCAGCATTTT. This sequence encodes CASSEYGGPGNQPQHF.

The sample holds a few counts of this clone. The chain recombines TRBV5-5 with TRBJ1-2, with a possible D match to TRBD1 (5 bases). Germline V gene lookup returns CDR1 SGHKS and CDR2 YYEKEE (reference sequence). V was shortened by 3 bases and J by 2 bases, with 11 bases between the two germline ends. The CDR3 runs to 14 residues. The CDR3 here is CASSYSSGNYGYTF. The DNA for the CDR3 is TGTGCCAGCAGCTACTCCTCAGGGAACTATGGCTACACCTTC.

The CDR3 bases are TGTGCCAGCAGTGAAGCTTGGGGCGGGACCTACGAGCAGTACTTC. It specifies CASSEAWGGTYEQYF. The chain combines TRBV6-1 with TRBJ2-7, with D perhaps matching TRBD2 (6 bases). Trimming shortened V by 0 bases and J by 2 bases, and 11 bases separated the two germline ends. The CDR3 covers 15 residues. Germline CDR1 MNHNS, CDR2 SASEGT.

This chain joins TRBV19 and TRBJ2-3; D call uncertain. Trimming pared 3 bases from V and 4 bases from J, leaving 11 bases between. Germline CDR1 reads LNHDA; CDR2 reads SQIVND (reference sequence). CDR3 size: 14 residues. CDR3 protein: CASSMAGLADTQYF. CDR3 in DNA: TGTGCCAGTAGTATGGCCGGATTGGCAGATACGCAGTATTTT. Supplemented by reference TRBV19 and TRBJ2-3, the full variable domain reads DGGITQSPKYLFRKEGQNVTLSCEQNLNHDAMYWYRQDPGQGLRLIYYSQIVNDFQKGDIAEGYSVSREKKESFPLTVTSAQKNPTAFYLCASSMAGLADTQYFGPGTRLTVL.